A selection of T cell receptor beta chains follows, all from one sample in a study of T-cell memory formation after mild COVID-19. TCRdb analysed the 5' RACE reads with MiXCR anew, one entry per CDR3 protein. The repertoire holds approximately 350,000 distinct CDR3 sequences, with 10% to 15% as singletons. The source material was PBMCs or a T cell subset sorted from them (not recorded which). The receptor source for this set is a man between 18 and 29 years old who had mild COVID-19 (a few samples of this study predate the infection). Cell type and time point are not known. Both conserved end residues are part of each CDR3. A D gene is named only where the DNA matches it firmly. Only some rows state a clone size, as once, few, many or a class for expanded clones.

clone size | J gene | V gene | D gene | CDR3 protein | CDR3 DNA
- | TRBJ2-2 | TRBV5-5 | - | CASTQGANTGELFF | TGTGCCAGCACCCAAGGGGCGAACACCGGGGAGCTGTTTTTT
- | TRBJ2-3 | TRBV11-3 | TRBD1 | CASSARGSDTQYF | TGTGCCAGCAGCGCCAGGGGGTCCGATACGCAGTATTTT
- | TRBJ2-2 | TRBV12-3/TRBV12-4 | - | CAGQALTGELFF | TGTGCCGGGCAAGCGCTCACCGGGGAGCTGTTTTTT
few | TRBJ1-1 | TRBV4-3 | - | CASSQEGQSMTEAFF | TGCGCCAGCAGCCAAGAAGGACAGTCTATGACTGAAGCTTTCTTT
many | TRBJ2-3 | TRBV5-1 | - | CASSLGVPTDTQYF | TGCGCCAGCAGCTTGGGAGTCCCTACAGATACGCAGTATTTT
- | TRBJ2-1 | TRBV7-9 | - | CASSLVGATGNEQFF | TGTGCCAGCAGCTTAGTCGGTGCAACGGGCAATGAGCAGTTCTTC
few | TRBJ2-5 | TRBV6-6 | - | CASRYGPWETQYF | TGTGCCAGCAGATACGGACCGTGGGAGACCCAGTACTTC
many | TRBJ2-2 | TRBV5-6 | TRBD1 | CASSFRRDSRGGELFF | TGTGCCAGCAGCTTTCGTAGGGACAGCCGAGGCGGGGAGCTGTTTTTT
- | TRBJ1-6 | TRBV7-3 | - | CASSLVQGSPLHF | TGTGCCAGCAGCTTAGTACAGGGATCACCCCTCCACTTT
- | TRBJ2-5 | TRBV12-3/TRBV12-4 | - | CASLAGNVETQYF | TGTGCCAGTCTGGCAGGGAATGTGGAGACCCAGTACTTC
few | TRBJ1-1 | TRBV20-1 | - | CSASLGFRDTEAFF | TGCAGTGCTAGCCTGGGGTTTAGGGACACTGAAGCTTTCTTT
- | TRBJ2-5 | TRBV7-2 | TRBD2 | CASSLGAGGEWPQYF | TGTGCCAGCAGCTTAGGAGCGGGGGGTGAATGGCCCCAGTACTTC
few | TRBJ2-7 | TRBV20-1 | - | CSASRTASSYEQYF | TGCAGTGCTTCCCGGACAGCAAGCTCCTACGAGCAGTACTTC
- | TRBJ1-2 | TRBV18 | - | CASSPRTEVGGYTF | TGTGCCAGCTCACCCCGGACAGAGGTCGGGGGCTACACCTTC
few | TRBJ1-2 | TRBV20-1 | TRBD1 | CSARETGTGGFYGYTF | TGCAGTGCTAGGGAAACCGGGACAGGGGGCTTCTATGGCTACACCTTC
- | TRBJ1-1 | TRBV6-5 | - | CASTYRPGTINTEAFF | TGTGCCAGCACATACCGACCGGGAACTATAAACACTGAAGCTTTCTTT
- | TRBJ1-2 | TRBV5-1 | TRBD1 | CASSQGKGAYGYTF | TGCGCCAGCAGCCAGGGAAAGGGGGCCTATGGCTACACCTTC
- | TRBJ1-2 | TRBV7-2 | TRBD1 | CASSSARGGYGYTF | TGTGCCAGCAGCTCCGCCAGGGGGGGCTATGGCTACACCTTC
few | TRBJ1-5 | TRBV29-1 | TRBD1 | CSAGTGNQPQHF | TGCAGCGCCGGGACAGGGAATCAGCCCCAGCATTTT
- | TRBJ2-1 | TRBV6-6 | - | CASGENEQFF | TGTGCCAGCGGAGAAAATGAGCAGTTCTTC
- | TRBJ1-5 | TRBV7-8 | - | CASSPRTVYSNQPQHF | TGTGCCAGCAGCCCAAGAACAGTCTATAGCAATCAGCCCCAGCATTTT
- | TRBJ2-3 | TRBV12-3/TRBV12-4 | - | CASSLGSGPPTDTQYF | TGTGCCAGCAGTTTGGGTTCGGGACCTCCCACAGATACGCAGTATTTT
- | TRBJ2-1 | TRBV7-2 | TRBD2 | CASSATSGAPQFF | TGTGCCAGCAGCGCGACTAGCGGGGCCCCCCAGTTCTTC
- | TRBJ2-3 | TRBV7-9 | - | CASSFGVSTDTQYF | TGTGCCAGCAGCTTCGGAGTTAGTACAGATACGCAGTATTTT
many | TRBJ2-6 | TRBV5-1 | - | CASSAVVLGANVLTF | TGCGCCAGCAGCGCTGTTGTGTTGGGGGCCAACGTCCTGACTTTC
few | TRBJ2-3 | TRBV20-1 | - | CSADRGDTDTQYF | TGCAGTGCCGATCGGGGCGACACAGATACGCAGTATTTT
many | TRBJ1-1 | TRBV7-9 | TRBD1 | CASRKGQGPEAFF | TGTGCCAGCAGGAAGGGACAGGGGCCTGAAGCTTTCTTT
many | TRBJ1-2 | TRBV6-5 | TRBD1 | CASASKGAGNYGYTF | TGTGCCAGCGCGAGCAAGGGGGCGGGGAACTATGGCTACACCTTC
- | TRBJ2-5 | TRBV20-1 | - | CSEAGQETQYF | TGCAGTGAGGCGGGGCAAGAGACCCAGTACTTC
few | TRBJ1-1 | TRBV3-1 | TRBD1 | CASNQNGGGQGKIF | TGTGCCAGCAACCAGAACGGGGGGGGACAGGGTAAGATCTTT
many | TRBJ1-2 | TRBV7-9 | TRBD1 | CASRPRKGQRNGYTF | TGTGCCAGCAGGCCACGTAAGGGACAGCGAAATGGCTACACCTTC
few | TRBJ1-5 | TRBV20-1 | - | CSAWGLPANQPQHF | TGCAGTGCCTGGGGACTGCCGGCCAATCAGCCCCAGCATTTT
- | TRBJ2-1 | TRBV7-2 | TRBD2 | CASSLGRSSGGIYNEQFF | TGTGCCAGCAGCTTAGGTCGGTCTAGCGGGGGCATCTACAATGAGCAGTTCTTC
many | TRBJ2-6 | TRBV10-3 | - | CAISVDGALGANVLTF | TGTGCCATCAGTGTAGACGGGGCTCTCGGGGCCAACGTCCTGACTTTC
- | TRBJ2-3 | TRBV9 | TRBD2 | CASSVAASGYTDTQYF | TGTGCCAGCAGCGTAGCGGCTAGCGGGTACACAGATACGCAGTATTTT
few | TRBJ2-1 | TRBV7-2 | TRBD2 | CASSAAGGNEQFF | TGTGCCAGCAGCGCAGCGGGAGGGAATGAGCAGTTCTTC
few | TRBJ2-7 | TRBV20-1 | - | CSARLGISYEQYF | TGCAGTGCTAGATTGGGGATCTCCTACGAGCAGTACTTC
few | TRBJ2-3 | TRBV11-2 | - | CASSPFNILTDTQYF | TGTGCCAGCAGCCCCTTCAACATACTCACAGATACGCAGTATTTT
- | TRBJ2-1 | TRBV5-6 | TRBD1 | CASSGDRQGNEQFF | TGTGCCAGCAGCGGGGACAGACAGGGAAATGAGCAGTTCTTC
- | TRBJ2-7 | TRBV7-2 | - | CASRFDHEQYF | TGTGCCAGCAGGTTCGACCACGAGCAGTACTTC
- | TRBJ2-7 | TRBV18 | TRBD1 | CASSPRDSLYEQYF | TGTGCCAGCTCACCACGGGACAGTCTCTACGAGCAGTACTTC
few | TRBJ2-2 | TRBV12-3/TRBV12-4 | - | CASSLTEELFF | TGTGCCAGCAGTTTGACCGAGGAGCTGTTTTTT
few | TRBJ1-1 | TRBV12-3/TRBV12-4 | TRBD1 | CASSTGGGTEAFF | TGTGCCAGCAGTACAGGGGGAGGGACTGAAGCTTTCTTT